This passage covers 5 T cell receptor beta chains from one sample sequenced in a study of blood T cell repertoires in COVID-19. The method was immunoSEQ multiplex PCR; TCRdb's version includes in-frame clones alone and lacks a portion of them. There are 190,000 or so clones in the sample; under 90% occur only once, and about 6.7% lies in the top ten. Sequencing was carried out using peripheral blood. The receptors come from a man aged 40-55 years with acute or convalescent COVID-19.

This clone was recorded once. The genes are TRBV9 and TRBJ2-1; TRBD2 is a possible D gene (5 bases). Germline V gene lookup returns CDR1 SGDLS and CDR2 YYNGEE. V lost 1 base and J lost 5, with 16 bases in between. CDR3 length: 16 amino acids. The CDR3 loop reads CASSVQSSPRNNEQFF. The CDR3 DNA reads TGTGCCAGCAGCGTACAATCTAGCCCTAGGAACAATGAGCAGTTCTTC. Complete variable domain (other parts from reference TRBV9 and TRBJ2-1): DSGVTQTPKHLITATGQRVTLRCSPRSGDLSVYWYQQSLDQGLQFLIQYYNGEERAKGNILERFSAQQFPDLHSELNLSSLELGDSALYFCASSVQSSPRNNEQFFGPGTRLTVL.

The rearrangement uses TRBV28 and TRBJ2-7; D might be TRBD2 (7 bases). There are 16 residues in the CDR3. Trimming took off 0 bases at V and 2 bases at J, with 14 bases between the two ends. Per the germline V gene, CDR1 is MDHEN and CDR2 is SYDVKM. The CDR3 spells CASSLWGAGDTYEQYF. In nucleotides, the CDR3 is TGTGCCAGCAGTTTATGGGGGGCGGGGGATACCTACGAGCAGTACTTC.

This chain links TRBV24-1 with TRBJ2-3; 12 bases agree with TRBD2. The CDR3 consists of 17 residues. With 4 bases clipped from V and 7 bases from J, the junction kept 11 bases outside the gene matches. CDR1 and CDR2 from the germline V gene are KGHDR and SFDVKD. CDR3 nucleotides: TGTGCCACCAGTGACTACTCTAGCGGGGGGGGCGTATATACGCAGTATTTT. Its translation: CATSDYSSGGGVYTQYF.

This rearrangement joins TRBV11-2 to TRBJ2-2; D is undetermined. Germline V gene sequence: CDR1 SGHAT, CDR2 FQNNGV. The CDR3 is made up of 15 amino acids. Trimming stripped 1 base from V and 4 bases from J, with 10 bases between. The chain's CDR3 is CASSLVLVGTGELFF. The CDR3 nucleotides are TGTGCCAGCAGCTTAGTCCTAGTTGGCACCGGGGAGCTGTTTTTT.

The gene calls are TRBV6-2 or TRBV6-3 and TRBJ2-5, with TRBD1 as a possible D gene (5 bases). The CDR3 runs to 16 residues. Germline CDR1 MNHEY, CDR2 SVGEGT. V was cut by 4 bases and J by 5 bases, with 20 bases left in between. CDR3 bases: TGTGCCAGCAGTTTACGGTCTAAGGGGTTTGGGGAGACCCAGTACTTC. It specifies CASSLRSKGFGETQYF.